This TCR beta chain was observed in a study of blood T cell repertoires in COVID-19. Study information: T cells, B-cell-depleted T cells, or PBMCs provided the cDNA or gDNA that served as material.

In the study's own analysis: Nucleated cell number was recorded as an estimate derived from reference gene primer amplification. This table comes from immunoSEQ multiplex PCR, and its TCRdb copy is limited to in-frame clones, with some not included. V and J calls plus clone size are reproduced from that table; the DNA served to infer D and trimming. The data show 200,000 to 300,000 clones, approximately 85% seen once. The CDR3 extends over 12 amino acids. V lost 10 bases and J 1 base, leaving 10 bases between the germline ends. Germline loops: CDR1 MGHRA, CDR2 YSYEKL. Sequenced material: peripheral blood. The TCR sequence derives from a human donor in a cohort sampled during active COVID-19. The chain employs TRBV4-1 and TRBJ1-2, with a possible D match to TRBD1 (5 bases). The CDR3 here is CATRGVNYGYTF. The CDR3 DNA reads as TGCGCCACCAGAGGGGTTAACTATGGCTACACCTTC.